These 23 T cell receptor beta chains were all obtained from the same sample, sequenced in a study of T-cell reconstitution after alpha-beta-depleted transplantation in children. The TCRbeta library incorporated unique molecular identifiers. In TCRdb, the PCR reads were re-called with MiXCR into one record per CDR3 protein. Of about 27,000 distinct CDR3 sequences in the sample, over 15% were seen once. Source: PBMCs, mostly from graft donor cells, taken 60 days after TCRalphabeta/CD19-depleted stem cell transplant. The receptors stem from a male patient under 10 years old who had a stem cell transplant for acute lymphoblastic leukemia, so the T cells may come from the graft donor.

Only a few counts were recorded for this clonotype. The V call is TRBV20-1, the J call TRBJ2-3; D may be TRBD2 (5 bases). Trimming removed 0 bases from V and 6 bases from J, with 16 bases in between. The germline V gene encodes CDR1 DFQATT and CDR2 SNEGSKA (reference sequence). This CDR3 has 15 amino acids. The CDR3 region is CSARDSPGWVDTQYF. DNA for the CDR3: TGCAGTGCTAGAGATTCCCCGGGGTGGGTGGATACGCAGTATTTT.

This clonotype showed up many times. The genes are TRBV4-2 and TRBJ1-1; weak D call: TRBD1 (5 bases). The CDR3 extends over 15 amino acids. Between the trimmed V and J ends, which lost 3 bases and 1 base, there was a span of 12 bases. CDR1 is LGHNA, CDR2 YNFKEQ, per germline. CDR3 coding DNA: TGTGCCAGCAGCCAGCCGGGACGGAGGAACACTGAAGCTTTCTTT. Residues: CASSQPGRRNTEAFF.

In its sample, this clonotype was seen a few times. The V gene is TRBV28, the J gene TRBJ2-7; 7 nucleotides align to TRBD1. The CDR3 loop spans 13 amino acids. The J segment lost 3 bases and the V segment lost 11 bases, leaving 10 bases of the junction unmatched. The germline gives CDR1 MDHEN, CDR2 SYDVKM. CDR3 protein: CASLRQGSYEQYF. CDR3 in DNA: TGTGCCTCGCTCAGACAGGGAAGCTACGAGCAGTACTTC.

This clonotype was seen repeatedly, ten times or more. This sequence joins TRBV9 and TRBJ2-7, with 8 bases lining up with TRBD1. The germline V gene encodes CDR1 SGDLS and CDR2 YYNGEE. The J segment lost 5 bases and the V segment lost 4 bases, leaving 11 bases of the junction unmatched. The CDR3 extends over 15 amino acids. CDR3 amino acids: CASSISGTGTNEQYF. The CDR3 nucleotides are TGTGCCAGCAGCATCTCCGGGACAGGTACCAACGAGCAGTACTTC.

This clonotype has at least ten counts. V gene TRBV29-1 combines with J gene TRBJ2-7, with D possibly matching TRBD1 (5 bases). The CDR3 runs 13 residues. V was cut by 4 bases and J by 0 bases, with 10 bases left in between. Germline V gene data show CDR1 as SQVTM and CDR2 as ANQGSEA. Here the CDR3 reads CSVGGRFSYEQYF. The CDR3 coding sequence is TGCAGCGTTGGGGGCAGGTTCTCCTACGAGCAGTACTTC.

This clonotype has only a few counts. V and J are TRBV9 and TRBJ1-4, with D perhaps TRBD1 (5 bases). This CDR3 contains 14 residues. Germline V gives CDR1 SGDLS, CDR2 YYNGEE. V lost 6 bases to trimming and J lost 3 bases, with 12 bases between them. This chain's CDR3 is CASNLGGSNEKLFF. The CDR3 nucleotides read TGTGCCAGCAACCTGGGGGGTTCTAATGAAAAACTGTTTTTT. The full variable domain, in which reference TRBV9 and TRBJ1-4 provide the parts outside the CDR3, is DSGVTQTPKHLITATGQRVTLRCSPRSGDLSVYWYQQSLDQGLQFLIQYYNGEERAKGNILERFSAQQFPDLHSELNLSSLELGDSALYFCASNLGGSNEKLFFGSGTQLSVL.

This clonotype is termed medium-sized (0.01 to 0.1%). This chain connects TRBV29-1 to TRBJ1-2; D ambiguous. There are 11 residues in the CDR3. V was pared by 3 bases and J by 5 bases, with 7 bases between. Germline values: CDR1 SQVTM, CDR2 ANQGSEA. The CDR3 DNA sequence: TGCAGCGTTGATTTCGAGTATGGCTACACCTTC. It encodes CSVDFEYGYTF.

This clonotype was observed a few times. The chain combines TRBV20-1 with TRBJ2-3, with 7 nucleotides matching TRBD1. Losses at the gene ends were 5 bases for V and 3 bases for J; bases not matched to a gene: 8. In germline, CDR1 is DFQATT, CDR2 SNEGSKA (reference sequence). The CDR3 is 14 amino acids. CDR3 amino acids: CSAGDSLRTDTQYF. The CDR3 nucleotides read TGCAGTGCTGGGGACAGTTTAAGGACAGATACGCAGTATTTT.

This chain connects TRBV20-1 to TRBJ2-7, with TRBD2 identical over 14 bases. The junction had 0 bases not matched to a gene; V was cut back by 0 bases and J by 5 bases. This CDR3 spans 14 amino acids. Germline lookup yields CDR1 DFQATT and CDR2 SNEGSKA (reference sequence). The CDR3: CSAREGLAGDEQYF. CDR3 coding DNA: TGCAGTGCTAGAGAGGGACTAGCGGGGGACGAGCAGTACTTC.

This clonotype was detected many times. The chain joins TRBV28 to TRBJ2-7; 9 nucleotides agree with TRBD2. This CDR3 has 15 amino acids. V shed 4 bases and J 3 bases; nucleotides not matched to a gene: 7. Germline loops: CDR1 MDHEN, CDR2 SYDVKM. Here the CDR3 DNA reads TGTGCCAGCAGTTCCAGCGGGGGGTCCCACTACGAGCAGTACTTC. It specifies CASSSSGGSHYEQYF.

The gene calls are TRBV28 and TRBJ1-2; D uncertain. Between the trimmed V and J ends, which lost 5 bases and 5 bases, there was a span of 9 bases. The germline gives CDR1 MDHEN, CDR2 SYDVKM. The CDR3 is 12 amino acids. CDR3 coding DNA: TGTGCCAGCAGTCTTGAGGGTTATGGCTACACCTTC. Its protein product is CASSLEGYGYTF.

This clonotype has more than one count but fewer than ten. The rearrangement uses TRBV19 and TRBJ1-5, with 7 nucleotides matching TRBD1. This CDR3 is built from 17 residues. The germline V gene encodes CDR1 LNHDA and CDR2 SQIVND (reference sequence). After removal of 3 bases from V and 0 bases from J, the junction contained 8 bases not matched to a gene. The CDR3 bases are TGTGCCAGTAGTATTAGAGCTGGACAGGATAGCAATCAGCCCCAGCATTTT. The encoded protein is CASSIRAGQDSNQPQHF.

This clonotype has a count of ten or more. The V gene is TRBV6-2 or TRBV6-3, the J gene TRBJ2-2; 8 bases align to TRBD2. The CDR3 runs to 16 residues. J lost 2 bases, V lost 7 bases, and 9 bases had no gene match. Germline CDR1 is MNHEY and CDR2 is SVGEGT. DNA for the CDR3: TGTGCCAGCACCATGGGCGGGGGGCGAAACACCGGGGAGCTGTTTTTT. It encodes CASTMGGGRNTGELFF.

The V call is TRBV6-5, the J call TRBJ2-5; unclear D gene. Trimming pared 2 bases from V and 3 bases from J, leaving 10 bases between. This CDR3 is built from 14 residues. Germline V gene data show CDR1 as MNHEY and CDR2 as SVGAGI. The CDR3 protein is CASSYRGRKETQYF. For the CDR3, the DNA is TGTGCCAGCAGTTACAGAGGACGTAAAGAGACCCAGTACTTC.

This clonotype occurred many times. V gene TRBV7-2 combines with J gene TRBJ1-1; D unclear. CDR1 and CDR2 (germline): SGHTA, FQGNSA. V was pared by 1 base and J by 3 bases, with 3 bases between. The CDR3 loop spans 12 amino acids. The CDR3 DNA reads as TGTGCCAGCAGCTTAGGATACACTGAAGCTTTCTTT. Residues: CASSLGYTEAFF. Full variable domain (outside the CDR3, taken from reference TRBV7-2 and TRBJ1-1): GAGVSQSPSNKVTEKGKDVELRCDPISGHTALYWYRQSLGQGLEFLIYFQGNSAPDKSGLPSDRFSAERTGGSVSTLTIQRTQQEDSAVYLCASSLGYTEAFFGQGTRLTVV.

The chain has TRBV3-1 and TRBJ1-1; D not certain. The CDR3 length is 13 residues. Trimming left V 0 bases short and J 7 bases short, with 9 bases between. The germline CDR1 and CDR2 sequences are LGHDT and YNNKEL (reference sequence). CDR3 region: CASSQEEPDEAFF. For the CDR3, the DNA is TGTGCCAGCAGCCAAGAAGAGCCAGATGAAGCTTTCTTT.

This clonotype was seen at least ten times. The chain links TRBV5-6 to TRBJ2-3; the D is unclear. The V and J ends lost 4 bases and 4 bases respectively, with 13 bases between them. Germline loops: CDR1 SGHDT, CDR2 YYEEEE. The CDR3 runs to 14 residues. In DNA form, the CDR3 reads TGTGCCAGCAGCCCCGAACCCGGAGCAGATACGCAGTATTTT. Protein product: CASSPEPGADTQYF.

The J gene is TRBJ2-5, the V gene TRBV6-2 or TRBV6-3; 9 nucleotides align to TRBD2. Losses at the gene ends were 4 bases for V and 2 bases for J; bases not matched to a gene: 5. Germline V CDR1 and CDR2: MNHEY, SVGEGT. The CDR3 length is 15 residues. DNA for the CDR3: TGTGCCAGCAGTTCCCCGGGACTAGCTCAAGAGACCCAGTACTTC. It encodes CASSSPGLAQETQYF.

This clonotype has more than one count but fewer than ten. J is TRBJ2-2 and V is TRBV7-6, with TRBD2 matching 11 bases. Germline CDR1 is SGHVS and CDR2 is FNYEAQ. CDR3 length: 15 residues. The J segment lost 6 bases and the V segment lost 6 bases, leaving 6 bases of the junction unmatched. CDR3 loop: CASSYSGGAAGELFF. In nucleotides, the CDR3 is TGTGCCAGCAGTTATAGCGGGGGGGCGGCCGGGGAGCTGTTTTTT.

The rearrangement joins TRBV6-6 to TRBJ2-1, with D perhaps matching TRBD2 (6 bases). The V end lost 2 bases, the J end lost 10 bases, and 9 bases lay between the germline ends. The CDR3 has 12 amino acids. Germline V gene lookup returns CDR1 MNHNY and CDR2 SVGAGI (reference sequence). The CDR3 DNA follows: TGTGCCAGCAGTTACCCGAGCGGGGAGCAGTTCTTC. It translates to CASSYPSGEQFF.

V usage is TRBV7-8 and J usage is TRBJ1-5; D is unresolved. The ends were cut back, 0 bases at V and 5 bases at J, with 11 bases in the middle. Germline V gene data show CDR1 as SGHVS and CDR2 as FQNEAQ. The CDR3 has 15 amino acids. The CDR3 coding sequence is TGTGCCAGCAGCTTAGCTTCGGTGAGGGATCAGCCCCAGCATTTT. This encodes CASSLASVRDQPQHF. Together with reference TRBV7-8 and TRBJ1-5, the CDR3 gives the full variable domain: GAGVSQSPRYKVAKRGQDVALRCDPISGHVSLFWYQQALGQGPEFLTYFQNEAQLDKSGLPSDRFFAERPEGSVSTLKIQRTQQEDSAVYLCASSLASVRDQPQHFGDGTRLSIL.

The chain carries TRBV15 and TRBJ2-7; 7 nucleotides agree with TRBD2. This CDR3 spans 16 amino acids. V trimming: 5 bases; J trimming: 6 bases; junction bases outside the gene matches: 16. CDR1 LNHNV and CDR2 YYDKDF come from the germline V gene (reference sequence). The CDR3 DNA is TGTGCCACCAGCGACCGAATTGGGGCGGGAGTTGGCGAGCAGTACTTC. Translation: CATSDRIGAGVGEQYF.

The rearrangement links TRBV20-1 to TRBJ2-3; D may be TRBD1 or TRBD2 (7 bases each). The length of the CDR3 is 12 residues. The V end was cut by 8 bases, the J end by 2 bases, with 11 bases between. Germline lookup yields CDR1 DFQATT and CDR2 SNEGSKA (reference sequence). CDR3 sequence: CSSGGATDTQYF. The CDR3 DNA follows: TGCAGTTCAGGGGGGGCCACAGATACGCAGTATTTT.